These 27 T cell receptor beta chains were all obtained from the same sample, sequenced in a study of CD8+ T cells in alopecia areata. Extracted RNA was reverse transcribed into cDNA, the sequencing template. Assay: immunoSEQ multiplex PCR; the TCRdb copy retains only in-frame clones and omits some. The sample shows 290,000 or so clones, none of them appearing just once. Markers used for sorting pooled cutaneous lymph node cells were CD4, CD8alpha, NKG2D, NKG2ACE and others. Sequencing was carried out using CD4+ T cells sorted from a lymph node. The receptors stem from a C3H/HeJ mouse with alopecia areata. MHC haplotype of the mouse line: H2-k.

In the case of this clone: All gene names here are mouse names. Sequencing ends 4 residues short of the CDR3 end; the germline J gene provides the rest. Other DNA sequences of this sample code for an identical CDR3. The chain joins TRBV31 to TRBJ1-2; perhaps TRBD1 as D (5 bases). Germline values: CDR1 GKSSPN, CDR2 SITVG. This CDR3 region has 14 residues. The germline V and J ends were trimmed by 3 bases and 0 bases, with 11 bases remaining between them. The sequenced CDR3 bases are TGTGCCTGGAGCCTGTCGACAGCAAACTCC. This sequence encodes CAWSLSTANS. From start to end, the CDR3 is CAWSLSTANSDYTF.

This clone was seen a few times. The gene symbols are mouse symbols. The read falls 4 residues short of the CDR3 end, and the missing part is taken from the germline J gene. The chain has TRBV13-2 and TRBJ1-2, with a weak D call TRBD1 (6 bases). The germline V gene has CDR1 NNHNN and CDR2 SYGAGS (reference sequence). The CDR3 extends over 12 amino acids. With 5 bases removed from V and 3 bases from J, the gap between germline ends came to 8 bases. The CDR3 here is CASGKGDSDYTF. The part of the CDR3 DNA that was read is TGTGCCAGCGGCAAGGGGGACTCC.

A few counts support this clone. Any gene name here is a mouse gene name. The read ends 4 residues before the CDR3 terminus; that terminus is restored from the germline J gene. V usage is TRBV1 and J usage is TRBJ2-7; 11 nucleotides line up with TRBD2. The length of the CDR3 is 15 residues. Germline-derived CDR1 and CDR2 are NSQYPW and LRSPGD (reference sequence). CDR3 residues: CTCSARDWGIYEQYF. CDR3 bases read: TGCACCTGCAGTGCGCGGGACTGGGGGATTTAT.

As for this clone: Any gene name here is a mouse gene name. The CDR3 extends 4 residues past the end of the read, so its final part is completed from the germline J gene. The rearrangement joins TRBV17 to TRBJ2-7, with TRBD2 matching 11 bases. The CDR3 length is 13 residues. Germline-derived CDR1 and CDR2 are MNHDT and YYDKIL. CDR3 residues: CASSKDWGDEQYF. CDR3 DNA, as far as it was read: TGTGCTAGCAGCAAGGACTGGGGGGAT.

Comment on this clone: Gene names are mouse gene names. The CDR3 is cut off 4 residues early in the read; its end comes from the germline J gene. This sequence joins TRBV14 and TRBJ2-5, with D maybe TRBD1 (6 bases). The germline gives CDR1 SGHDT, CDR2 FRDEAV. This CDR3 has 12 residues. The CDR3 loop is CASSTGWDTQYF. CDR3 DNA (partial): TGTGCCAGCAGCACAGGGTGGGAC.

In the case of this clone: Mouse gene names apply. Coverage ceases 4 residues before the CDR3 finishes, and the germline J gene fills in the end. V is TRBV13-3 and J is TRBJ2-1; 9 bases are a match to TRBD1. V lost 3 bases to trimming and J lost 6 bases; unmatched junction nucleotides: 1. CDR3 length equals 13 residues. CDR1 NNHDY and CDR2 SYVADS come from the germline V gene. The CDR3 bases that were read are TGTGCCAGCAGTGGGACAGGGGTTGCT. It is translated as CASSGTGVA. The whole CDR3 region reads CASSGTGVAEQFF.

Many counts were recorded for this clone. Genes and germline are mouse. The CDR3 loop is CTCSASGVYNSPLYF. CDR3 DNA, as far as it was read: TGCACCTGCAGTGCTTCAGGGGTCTATAATTCGCCC. This chain connects TRBV1 to TRBJ1-6; D is possibly TRBD1 (6 bases). The CDR3 end is not reached by the read, which stops 3 residues before it; the germline J gene fills it in. TRBJ1-6 carries the ORF label, with uncertain function. V was clipped by 3 bases and J by 3 bases, with 9 bases between them. The germline V gene has CDR1 NSQYPW and CDR2 LRSPGD (reference sequence). The CDR3 runs to 15 residues.

This clone was picked up a small number of times. The genes and germline here are from mouse. The CDR3 end is not reached by the read, which stops 4 residues before it; the germline J gene fills it in. The chain recombines TRBV13-1 with TRBJ2-2, with 11 nucleotides matching TRBD2. The CDR3 totals 17 residues. V gave up 0 bases and J gave up 2 bases; unmatched junction bases: 3. CDR1 is NSHNY, CDR2 SYGAGN, per germline. The CDR3 DNA, read in part, is TGTGCCAGCAGTGATGCCCGGGACTGGGGGAACACCGGG. Residues: CASSDARDWGNTG. The full CDR3 protein reads CASSDARDWGNTGQLYF.

In this sample, this clone turned up a few times. The listed genes are named as in mouse. The missing CDR3 end, 4 residues past where the read stops, is filled in from the germline J gene. This rearrangement joins TRBV1 to TRBJ2-2; D remains unclear. V lost 0 bases and J lost 0, with 8 bases in between. Germline CDR1 reads NSQYPW; CDR2 reads LRSPGD (reference sequence). CDR3 length: 16 residues. CDR3 DNA (partial): TGCACCTGCAGTGCAGATCACTTCACAAACACCGGG. Amino acids: CTCSADHFTNTG. The whole CDR3 sequence reads CTCSADHFTNTGQLYF.

To note about this clone: Gene names are mouse gene names. CDR3 bases read: TGCACCTGCAGTGCTTTAGGCACAGGGGGTGCT. Translated, it gives CTCSALGTGGA. The full CDR3 protein is CTCSALGTGGAEQFF. The chain has TRBV1 and TRBJ2-1; 8 nucleotides match TRBD1. The CDR3 end lies 4 residues beyond the end of the read and is filled in from the germline J gene. This CDR3 spans 15 amino acids. Germline CDR1 reads NSQYPW; CDR2 reads LRSPGD (reference sequence). V dropped 3 bases and J dropped 6; count of bases not matched to a gene: 7.

This clone was picked up a small number of times. Genes here carry mouse names. The CDR3 goes on 4 residues after the read ends, and that part is filled in from the germline J gene. V usage is TRBV13-1 and J usage is TRBJ1-1; weak D call: TRBD1 (5 bases). Germline CDR1 NSHNY, CDR2 SYGAGN. V was shortened by 5 bases and J by 1 base, with 9 bases between the two germline ends. There are 13 residues in the CDR3. The CDR3 spells CASRETGNTEVFF. The sequenced part of the CDR3 DNA is TGTGCCAGCAGGGAAACAGGGAACACA.

This clone has more than one count but fewer than ten. These gene names are mouse names. Coverage ceases 4 residues before the CDR3 finishes, and the germline J gene fills in the end. The J gene is TRBJ1-2, the V gene TRBV13-1; 7 positions match TRBD1. Germline loops: CDR1 NSHNY, CDR2 SYGAGN. The CDR3 loop spans 12 amino acids. The sequenced part of the CDR3 DNA is TGTGCCAGCAGCGACAGGGCGTCC. Encoded protein: CASSDRAS. The CDR3 reads in full as CASSDRASDYTF.

In this sample, this clone turned up a few times. Mouse names are used for the genes. The CDR3 goes on 4 residues after the read ends, and that part is filled in from the germline J gene. Other DNA sequences within the sample encode an identical CDR3. The chain recombines TRBV13-2 with TRBJ2-2; TRBD1 matches at 9 bases. Germline CDR1 and CDR2: NNHNN and SYGAGS (reference sequence). Germline trimming cut 5 bases from V and 2 bases from J; bases unmatched to any gene: 1. The CDR3 covers 14 residues. The sequenced CDR3 bases are TGTGCCAGCGGGGACAGGGGTAACACCGGG. It specifies CASGDRGNTG. In full, the CDR3 is CASGDRGNTGQLYF.

This clone was observed a handful of times. The germline and genes are mouse ones. CDR3 region: CASSFWGGGSYEQYF. The sequenced part of the CDR3 DNA is TGTGCCAGCAGTTTCTGGGGGGGAGGTTCCTAT. The chain combines TRBV14 with TRBJ2-7, with TRBD2 matching over 7 bases. The observed sequence ends 4 residues before the CDR3 terminus, with the missing tail filled in from the germline J gene. V lost 0 bases to trimming and J lost 1 base; unmatched junction nucleotides: 4. Germline assignment: CDR1 SGHDT and CDR2 FRDEAV. This CDR3 is 15 amino acids long.

This clone turned up a few times. Gene names are mouse gene names. The sequence runs out 4 residues before the end of the CDR3; the remainder is reconstructed from the germline J gene. This chain connects TRBV13-2 to TRBJ2-7, with no clear D. CDR3 length: 11 amino acids. From germline, CDR1 is NNHNN and CDR2 SYGAGS (reference sequence). CDR3 residues: CASGQIYEQYF. The covered CDR3 bases are TGTGCCAGCGGCCAAATTTAT.

This clone was counted only a few times. Any gene name here is a mouse gene name. The sequence runs out 4 residues before the end of the CDR3; the remainder is reconstructed from the germline J gene. The chain employs TRBV19 and TRBJ2-1, with 10 nucleotides matching TRBD2. The CDR3 sequence is 16 residues long. Germline CDR1 FNHDT, CDR2 SITEND (reference sequence). CDR3 sequence: CASSIRGWGGAAEQFF. The CDR3 bases that were read are TGTGCCAGCAGTATAAGGGGCTGGGGGGGCGCAGCT.

This clone was picked up a small number of times. Gene names refer to mouse genes. The DNA ends 4 residues before the CDR3 does, and the rest of the CDR3 is filled in from the germline J gene. V usage is TRBV12-1 and J usage is TRBJ1-2, with a possible D match to TRBD1 (5 bases). V was trimmed by 0 bases and J by 3 bases, leaving 16 bases between them. In germline, CDR1 is SGHSN, CDR2 HYEKVE. The CDR3 spans 16 residues. The sequenced part of the CDR3 DNA is TGTGCCAGCTCTCTCATCCCCCCCAGGGCAGACTCC. It is translated as CASSLIPPRADS. From start to end, the CDR3 is CASSLIPPRADSDYTF. Using reference TRBV12-1 and TRBJ1-2 for the parts outside the CDR3, the full variable domain is DSGVVQSPRHIIKEKGGRSVLTCIPISGHSNVVWYQQTLGKELKFLIQHYEKVERDKGFLPSRFSVQQFDDYHSEMNMSALELEDSAMYFCASSLIPPRADSDYTFGSGTRLLVI.

This clone has only a few counts. All gene names here are mouse names. The read ends 4 residues before the CDR3 terminus; that terminus is restored from the germline J gene. Other nucleotide sequences in the sample specify the same CDR3. V and J are TRBV19 and TRBJ2-3, with 8 bases fitting TRBD2. Trimming at V came to 3 bases and at J to 3 bases, leaving 3 bases not matched to a gene. The CDR3 runs to 14 residues. Looked up from germline, CDR1 is FNHDT and CDR2 is SITEND (reference sequence). Partial CDR3 DNA: TGTGCCAGCAGTAGGGGGGGGGCGGCAGAA. This encodes CASSRGGAAE. The full CDR3 protein is CASSRGGAAETLYF.

Concerning this clone itself: Genes and germline are mouse. The CDR3 extends 4 residues past the end of the read, so its final part is completed from the germline J gene. V gene TRBV5 combines with J gene TRBJ2-7; 11 bases are shared with TRBD2. The CDR3 is 15 amino acids. CDR1 LGHNA and CDR2 YNLKQL come from the germline V gene (reference sequence). The sequenced CDR3 bases are TGTGCCAGCAGCCCCCGGGACTGGGGGACATAT. This translates into CASSPRDWGTY. The full-length CDR3 reads as CASSPRDWGTYEQYF.

This clone was seen a handful of times. Genes here carry mouse names. The sequenced fragment ends 4 residues before the CDR3 boundary, so the rest is inferred from the germline J gene. The chain links TRBV13-3 to TRBJ1-1, with 9 bases matching TRBD1. The CDR3 runs to 13 residues. The V and J ends lost 3 bases and 4 bases, in that order; junction bases with no gene match: 1. The germline V gene has CDR1 NNHDY and CDR2 SYVADS. The chain's CDR3 is CASSATGGTEVFF. The sequenced part of the CDR3 DNA is TGTGCCAGCAGTGCGACAGGGGGCACA.

With regard to this clone: Gene names are the mouse ones. The sequenced fragment ends 4 residues before the CDR3 boundary, so the rest is inferred from the germline J gene. This sequence joins TRBV19 and TRBJ2-1, with 9 bases identical to TRBD2. Germline CDR1 and CDR2: FNHDT and SITEND (reference sequence). This CDR3 contains 15 residues. V lost 3 bases to trimming and J lost 6 bases; unmatched junction nucleotides: 7. The sequenced CDR3 bases are TGTGCCAGCAGTACCCCCCTGGGGGGGTCTGCT. This sequence encodes CASSTPLGGSA. Given in full, the CDR3 is CASSTPLGGSAEQFF. The full variable domain, its missing parts supplied by reference TRBV19 and TRBJ2-1, is GGIITQTPKFLIGQEGQKLTLKCQQNFNHDTMYWYRQDSGKGLRLIYYSITENDLQKGDLSEGYDASREKKSSFSLTVTSAQKNEMAVFLCASSTPLGGSAEQFFGPGTRLTVL.

This clone was detected a few times. Gene labels here are mouse ones. The read stops 4 residues short of the end of the CDR3; the missing end is completed from the germline J gene. The chain is built from TRBV13-3 and TRBJ2-3, with 11 nucleotides matching TRBD2. With V trimmed by 2 bases and J by 4 bases, 3 bases remained unmatched. Germline V gives CDR1 NNHDY, CDR2 SYVADS. The CDR3 totals 15 residues. The part of the CDR3 DNA that was read is TGTGCCAGCAGTGAGCGGGACTGGGGGACAGAA. Amino acids: CASSERDWGTE. The whole CDR3 protein is CASSERDWGTETLYF.

This clone appeared a few times. Any gene name here is a mouse gene name. The sequenced fragment ends 4 residues before the CDR3 boundary, so the rest is inferred from the germline J gene. Other DNA sequences in this sample translate to the same CDR3. The chain employs TRBV19 and TRBJ2-1; D gene unclear. The CDR3 totals 14 residues. Trimming took off 4 bases at V and 0 bases at J, with 8 bases between the two ends. Germline loops: CDR1 FNHDT, CDR2 SITEND (reference sequence). Here the CDR3 reads CASSRTDNYAEQFF. The sequenced part of the CDR3 DNA is TGTGCCAGCAGTCGAACAGATAACTATGCT. The full variable domain, rest sourced from reference TRBV19 and TRBJ2-1, is GGIITQTPKFLIGQEGQKLTLKCQQNFNHDTMYWYRQDSGKGLRLIYYSITENDLQKGDLSEGYDASREKKSSFSLTVTSAQKNEMAVFLCASSRTDNYAEQFFGPGTRLTVL.

This clone was seen more than once but under ten times. Mouse names are used for the genes. Read coverage stops 4 residues before the CDR3 terminus; the germline J gene supplies the remainder. The chain recombines TRBV13-2 with TRBJ2-2; tentative D call: TRBD2 (7 bases). Germline V lookup: CDR1 NNHNN, CDR2 SYGAGS (reference sequence). There are 15 residues in the CDR3. Trimming pared 1 base from V and 2 bases from J, leaving 9 bases between. The CDR3 region is CASGDSGGNTGQLYF. The CDR3 DNA, read in part, is TGTGCCAGCGGTGATTCTGGGGGCAACACCGGG.

As to this clone: Germline and genes: mouse. The CDR3 goes on 4 residues after the read ends, and that part is filled in from the germline J gene. Distinct nucleotide sequences in the sample also encode this CDR3. The genes are TRBV1 and TRBJ1-2, with 9 positions matching TRBD1. Germline lookup yields CDR1 NSQYPW and CDR2 LRSPGD (reference sequence). The CDR3 is 14 amino acids. Losses at the gene ends were 3 bases for V and 3 bases for J; bases not matched to a gene: 2. CDR3 region: CTCSATGGDSDYTF. CDR3 bases read: TGCACCTGCAGTGCGACAGGGGGGGACTCC.

Worth noting for this clone: Gene names denote mouse genes. Read sequence stops 4 residues before the CDR3 end, and the germline J gene provides the missing end. Other nucleotide sequences from this sample produce the same CDR3. The chain uses TRBV1 and TRBJ2-1, with 9 bases identical to TRBD2. CDR3 length equals 16 residues. The germline V gene has CDR1 NSQYPW and CDR2 LRSPGD (reference sequence). V trimming: 1 base; J trimming: 0 bases; junction bases outside the gene matches: 1. This CDR3 reads CTCSAGTGVNYAEQFF. The sequenced CDR3 bases are TGCACCTGCAGTGCAGGGACTGGGGTTAACTATGCT. Complete variable domain (other parts from reference TRBV1 and TRBJ2-1): VTLLEQNPRWRLVPRGQAVNLRCILKNSQYPWMSWYQQDLQKQLQWLFTLRSPGDKEVKSLPGADYLATRVTDTELRLQVANMSQGRTLYCTCSAGTGVNYAEQFFGPGTRLTVL.

With regard to this clone: The genes are named according to mouse. The CDR3 end is not reached by the read, which stops 4 residues before it; the germline J gene fills it in. The sample has other DNA sequences that encode this CDR3 too. This rearrangement joins TRBV13-2 to TRBJ2-2; 10 nucleotides match TRBD1. The length of the CDR3 is 14 residues. Looked up from germline, CDR1 is NNHNN and CDR2 is SYGAGS (reference sequence). J was trimmed by 3 bases and V by 5 bases; bases with no gene match: 1. The covered CDR3 bases are TGTGCCAGCGGGGGGACAGGGGACACCGGG. Translation: CASGGTGDTG. From start to end, the CDR3 is CASGGTGDTGQLYF.